One sample yielded the 30 T cell receptor beta chains listed below, sequenced in a study of cytomegalovirus exposure and HLA in healthy donors (dated by TCRdb to about 2017). To prepare the library, the immunoSEQ multiplex PCR assay was applied. A mixture of 60 forward primers for TCR Vbeta segments and 13 reverse primers for TCR Jbeta segments was used in the multiplex PCR. TCRdb holds this immuneACCESS table with in-frame rearrangements only. Some clones are missing; in checked studies, unresolved V genes explain under half, and the rest has no known cause. This sample lists 85,000 to 120,000 clones; roughly 71% were detected once. Clones ranked in the top ten supply 2.5% to 3.5% of the sample. Sequencing was done on a sample of PBMCs. The receptors here all came from a male donor in good health and CMV-seropositive.

The rearrangement links TRBV7-2 to TRBJ2-5, with 9 bases lining up with TRBD1. Germline CDR1 and CDR2: SGHTA and FQGNSA. CDR3 length equals 13 residues. V lost 6 bases, J lost 5 bases, and 4 bases stayed unmatched. CDR3 nucleotide sequence: TGTGCCAGCAGTAACAGGGGGCGGGAGACCCAGTACTTC. This gives the protein CASSNRGRETQYF.

This chain joins TRBV5-6 and TRBJ1-4; TRBD1 aligns across 9 bases. This CDR3 has 15 residues. The V segment lost 5 bases and the J segment 7 bases; nucleotides outside the gene matches: 9. Germline V gives CDR1 SGHDT, CDR2 YYEEEE. CDR3 sequence: CASSLQGARLEKLFF. The CDR3 DNA sequence: TGTGCCAGCAGTTTACAGGGGGCGCGTCTTGAAAAACTGTTTTTT.

V gene TRBV7-6 combines with J gene TRBJ2-7, with 9 bases that match TRBD1. CDR3 length: 14 amino acids. The ends lost 6 bases at V and 1 base at J; junction bases unmatched: 4. Germline values: CDR1 SGHVS, CDR2 FNYEAQ. As DNA, the CDR3 is TGTGCCAGCAGGCCCGGGACAGGGTCCTACGAGCAGTACTTC. It is translated as CASRPGTGSYEQYF.

This clone occurred a few times. The gene calls are TRBV6-1 and TRBJ2-1; 9 nucleotides line up with TRBD1. The V gene end was trimmed by 2 bases and the J gene end by 9 bases; junction bases not matched to a gene: 8. The germline gives CDR1 MNHNS, CDR2 SASEGT. The CDR3 is made up of 15 amino acids. The CDR3 coding sequence is TGTGCCAGCAGTGAAAGGACAGGGGTGGGTCCTGAGCAGTTCTTC. This sequence encodes CASSERTGVGPEQFF.

The rearrangement uses TRBV5-4 and TRBJ2-7; TRBD1 matches 8 bases. This CDR3 has 13 amino acids. Germline V gene sequence: CDR1 SGHNT, CDR2 YYREEE (reference sequence). Trimming took 4 bases from V and 3 from J; bases not matched to a gene: 3. This CDR3 is CASSHGQGYEQYF. The CDR3 DNA reads TGTGCCAGCAGCCACGGACAGGGCTACGAGCAGTACTTC.

This chain links TRBV29-1 with TRBJ2-7, with D possibly matching TRBD2 (6 bases). CDR3 length: 14 amino acids. The V and J ends lost 7 bases and 2 bases respectively, with 18 bases between them. Per germline, CDR1 SQVTM and CDR2 ANQGSEA. The CDR3 sequence: CSATPRRGTYEQYF. CDR3 nucleotides: TGCAGCGCCACCCCCCGGCGGGGTACCTACGAGCAGTACTTC.

V and J are TRBV30 and TRBJ2-1; weak D call: TRBD2 (5 bases). With 4 bases removed from V and 9 bases from J, the gap between germline ends came to 16 bases. CDR1 and CDR2 from the germline V gene are GTSNPN and SVGIG (reference sequence). The CDR3 is 13 residues long. As DNA, the CDR3 is TGTGCCTGGACCCCTAGCCCGTCCCCTGAGCAGTTCTTC. It translates to CAWTPSPSPEQFF.

This clone was picked up one time. The genes are TRBV30 and TRBJ1-1; 7 positions agree with TRBD1. The CDR3 has 13 amino acids. V trimming: 4 bases; J trimming: 1 base; junction bases outside the gene matches: 3. Germline CDR1 is GTSNPN and CDR2 is SVGIG (reference sequence). In DNA form, the CDR3 reads TGTGCCTGGATGGGGACAGCGAACACTGAAGCTTTCTTT. It yields the protein CAWMGTANTEAFF.

This clone was recorded a few times. The V call is TRBV4-3, the J call TRBJ1-2, with D possibly matching TRBD1 (5 bases). The CDR3 is made up of 13 amino acids. Trimming took 4 bases from V and 4 from J, leaving 10 bases between them. CDR1 and CDR2 from the germline V gene are LGHNA and YSLEER. The CDR3 spells CASSPYRSYGYTF. The CDR3 DNA follows: TGCGCCAGCAGCCCATACAGGTCCTATGGCTACACCTTC.

The chain couples TRBV29-1 to TRBJ2-1; TRBD1 agrees at 9 bases. The V gene's germline CDR1 is SQVTM and CDR2 ANQGSEA. This CDR3 is 15 amino acids long. The V gene end was trimmed by 8 bases and the J gene end by 5 bases; junction bases not matched to a gene: 13. As DNA, the CDR3 is TGCAGCTTTTATTTTGGGGACAGGGCAAACAATGAGCAGTTCTTC. This sequence encodes CSFYFGDRANNEQFF.

This clone appeared a few times. The gene calls are TRBV6-1 and TRBJ1-2; D might be TRBD1 (6 bases). Trimming removed 1 base from V and 0 bases from J, with 15 bases in between. The CDR3 covers 17 residues. From germline, CDR1 is MNHNS and CDR2 SASEGT. In DNA form, the CDR3 reads TGTGCCAGCAGTGAAGTGGGGCTGGGGGCGACTAACTATGGCTACACCTTC. This gives the protein CASSEVGLGATNYGYTF.

The rearrangement joins TRBV4-2 to TRBJ1-1; the D gene is possibly TRBD1 (5 bases). The V gene lost 0 bases and the J gene lost 10 bases, with 18 bases spanning the gap. The CDR3 extends over 15 amino acids. The germline CDR1 and CDR2 sequences are LGHNA and YNFKEQ. In DNA form, the CDR3 reads TGTGCCAGCAGCCAAGACCTAACAGGCTTCGTGTCAGCTTTCTTT. Translating it yields CASSQDLTGFVSAFF.

The V call is TRBV11-3, the J call TRBJ2-2, with D perhaps matching TRBD1 (5 bases). CDR1 and CDR2 (germline): SGHNT, YENEEA. V shed 5 bases and J shed 3 bases, with 13 bases lying between them. The CDR3 is 15 residues long. The CDR3 DNA reads as TGTGCCAGCAGCATCGGGCAGGGATACACCGGGGAGCTGTTTTTT. Residues: CASSIGQGYTGELFF.

V gene TRBV5-1 combines with J gene TRBJ2-3, with 9 bases that match TRBD2. The V and J ends lost 7 bases and 2 bases, in that order; junction bases with no gene match: 11. Germline CDR1 reads SGHRS; CDR2 reads YFSETQ. The CDR3 spans 16 residues. The CDR3 here is CASGTGGLANTDTQYF. Written as DNA, the CDR3 is TGCGCCAGCGGCACGGGCGGACTAGCGAACACAGATACGCAGTATTTT.

The rearrangement joins TRBV12-2 to TRBJ2-7; the table gives TRBD2 as D, unverified against the DNA. TRBV12-2 is noted as a pseudogene. The CDR3 contains 15 residues. CDR3 DNA sequence: TGTGCAAGTCGCTCCACCGGGGGGCCCCGCTACGAGCAGTACTTC. This sequence encodes CASRSTGGPRYEQYF.

The rearrangement uses TRBV6-1 and TRBJ2-1, with 11 positions matching TRBD2. The V and J ends lost 8 bases and 7 bases, in that order; junction bases with no gene match: 7. This CDR3 spans 14 amino acids. Looked up from germline, CDR1 is MNHNS and CDR2 is SASEGT. CDR3 DNA sequence: TGTGCCAGCTCCTTAGCGGGGGGGCCTAATGAGCAGTTCTTC. This codes for CASSLAGGPNEQFF.

The chain recombines TRBV28 with TRBJ2-7; tentative D call: TRBD1 (5 bases). V was pared by 2 bases and J by 7 bases, with 15 bases between. Germline CDR1 MDHEN, CDR2 SYDVKM. The CDR3 loop spans 14 amino acids. CDR3 sequence: CASSLPRTFSEQYF. For the CDR3, the DNA is TGTGCCAGCAGTTTACCCCGGACATTTAGTGAGCAGTACTTC.

V usage is TRBV5-1 and J usage is TRBJ2-5; D is unresolved. V was shortened by 2 bases and J by 2 bases, with 10 bases between the two germline ends. Germline V gene lookup returns CDR1 SGHRS and CDR2 YFSETQ. This CDR3 has 14 amino acids. As DNA, the CDR3 is TGCGCCAGCAGCTTTTCAGGAAGACAAGAGACCCAGTACTTC. Its protein product is CASSFSGRQETQYF.

CDR3 loop: CASSRQGAYEKLFF. In DNA, the CDR3 is TGTGCCAGCAGTAGACAGGGGGCTTATGAAAAACTGTTTTTT. The chain employs TRBV6-1 and TRBJ1-4; TRBD1 matches 10 bases. Per germline, CDR1 MNHNS and CDR2 SASEGT. V trimming: 5 bases; J trimming: 6 bases; junction bases outside the gene matches: 3. The length of the CDR3 is 14 residues.

The chain joins TRBV27 to TRBJ2-2; D may be TRBD2 (6 bases). CDR1 and CDR2 (germline): MNHEY, SMNVEV (reference sequence). The CDR3 is made up of 21 amino acids. Deletions cut 1 base from V and 4 bases from J, with 28 bases between. CDR3 loop: CASSLYWAVDFTGAGTGELFF. DNA of the CDR3: TGTGCCAGCAGTTTATATTGGGCGGTTGATTTTACGGGAGCGGGCACCGGGGAGCTGTTTTTT.

The CDR3 DNA reads TGTGCCACCCACTCAGGGGGTCGTGAAAAACTGTTTTTT. Protein: CATHSGGREKLFF. The V gene is TRBV28, the J gene TRBJ1-4; 7 bases line up with TRBD1. The CDR3 length is 13 residues. Trimming removed 10 bases from V and 7 bases from J; junction bases left unmatched: 9. The germline CDR1 and CDR2 sequences are MDHEN and SYDVKM. The complete variable domain, with remaining parts taken from reference TRBV28 and TRBJ1-4, reads DVKVTQSSRYLVKRTGEKVFLECVQDMDHENMFWYRQDPGLGLRLIYFSYDVKMKEKGDIPEGYSVSREKKERFSLILESASTNQTSMYLCATHSGGREKLFFGSGTQLSVL.

The rearrangement uses TRBV4-3 and TRBJ2-1; possibly TRBD2 for D (7 bases). Trimming left V 4 bases short and J 8 bases short, with 15 bases between. Germline V CDR1 and CDR2: LGHNA, YSLEER. This CDR3 has 14 residues. CDR3 bases: TGCGCCAGCAGCCGGGGGAGGGGGGACTATGAGCAGTTCTTC. Its protein is CASSRGRGDYEQFF.

V usage is TRBV4-3 and J usage is TRBJ2-2, with 11 nucleotides matching TRBD2. Germline CDR1 is LGHNA and CDR2 is YSLEER. Germline trimming cut 1 base from V and 7 bases from J; bases unmatched to any gene: 8. The CDR3 is 17 amino acids. This chain's CDR3 is CASSQVPLAGAGGELFF. CDR3 bases: TGCGCCAGCAGCCAAGTTCCACTAGCGGGAGCTGGCGGGGAGCTGTTTTTT.

The CDR3 here is CASSIDRQRYTEAFF. The CDR3 coding sequence is TGTGCCAGTAGTATAGACAGACAGAGATACACTGAAGCTTTCTTT. The V gene is TRBV19, the J gene TRBJ1-1, with a possible D match to TRBD1 (5 bases). V was trimmed by 0 bases and J by 3 bases, leaving 11 bases between them. Germline CDR1 reads LNHDA; CDR2 reads SQIVND (reference sequence). The CDR3 spans 15 residues.

This chain connects TRBV18 to TRBJ2-7; maybe TRBD2 (6 bases). Germline V gene lookup returns CDR1 KGHSH and CDR2 LQKENI. The CDR3 is made up of 16 amino acids. Trimming left V 2 bases short and J 4 bases short, with 18 bases between. The CDR3 spells CASSPTPLAQTYEQYF. The CDR3 DNA reads TGTGCCAGCTCACCAACCCCCCTAGCGCAGACTTACGAGCAGTACTTC. Based on the CDR3 plus reference TRBV18 and TRBJ2-7, the full variable domain is NAGVMQNPRHLVRRRGQEARLRCSPMKGHSHVYWYRQLPEEGLKFMVYLQKENIIDESGMPKERFSAEFPKEGPSILRIQQVVRGDSAAYFCASSPTPLAQTYEQYFGPGTRLTVT.

This sequence joins TRBV6-5 and TRBJ1-1; D is ambiguous. CDR3 length equals 14 residues. Germline CDR1 and CDR2: MNHEY and SVGAGI. Trimming removed 7 bases at V and 6 bases at J, with 18 bases between. The CDR3 loop is CASTTTRWRAEAFF. The CDR3, as DNA: TGTGCCAGCACCACGACCCGTTGGCGGGCTGAAGCTTTCTTT.

The gene calls are TRBV7-3 and TRBJ2-3; TRBD1 is a possible D gene (5 bases). Per the germline V gene, CDR1 is SGHTA and CDR2 is FQGTGA. The V end lost 2 bases, the J end lost 1 base, and 16 bases lay between the germline ends. The CDR3 loop spans 17 amino acids. CDR3 loop: CASSLGWITTGTDTQYF. The CDR3 DNA is TGTGCCAGCAGCTTAGGGTGGATCACGACAGGCACAGATACGCAGTATTTT.

The V gene is TRBV7-2, the J gene TRBJ2-7; 8 bases are shared with TRBD1. The CDR3 is made up of 17 amino acids. Looked up from germline, CDR1 is SGHTA and CDR2 is FQGNSA. V shed 3 bases and J 5 bases; nucleotides not matched to a gene: 15. Here the CDR3 reads CASSLTSLTGAWDEQYF. In nucleotides, the CDR3 is TGTGCCAGCAGCTTGACCTCCTTGACAGGGGCCTGGGACGAGCAGTACTTC. Full variable domain (missing parts from reference TRBV7-2 and TRBJ2-7): GAGVSQSPSNKVTEKGKDVELRCDPISGHTALYWYRQSLGQGLEFLIYFQGNSAPDKSGLPSDRFSAERTGGSVSTLTIQRTQQEDSAVYLCASSLTSLTGAWDEQYFGPGTRLTVT.

V and J are TRBV6-5 and TRBJ1-1; the match to TRBD1 covers 9 bases. The junction had 2 bases not matched to a gene; V was cut back by 4 bases and J by 5 bases. CDR3 length equals 13 residues. Germline V gene data show CDR1 as MNHEY and CDR2 as SVGAGI. CDR3: CASSLTGGTEAFF. CDR3 coding DNA: TGTGCCAGCAGTTTGACAGGGGGTACTGAAGCTTTCTTT.

This chain uses TRBV7-2 with TRBJ2-3, with 12 bases lining up with TRBD1. From germline, CDR1 is SGHTA and CDR2 FQGNSA. Unmatched junction bases numbered 5, after V lost 0 bases and J lost 1 base. This CDR3 region has 18 residues. The CDR3: CASSLAVGTGGRTDTQYF. The CDR3 region has the DNA TGTGCCAGCAGCTTAGCGGTCGGGACAGGGGGCCGCACAGATACGCAGTATTTT.